This T cell receptor (beta chain) stems from a study of blood T cell repertoires in COVID-19. Overall study context: Specimens from acute and convalescent COVID-19 originated in the United States, Italy and Spain. T cells, B-cell-depleted T cells, or PBMCs provided the cDNA or gDNA that served as material.

Germline V gene data show CDR1 as LNHNV and CDR2 as YYDKDF (reference sequence). The CDR3 loop spans 15 amino acids. Trimming shortened V by 0 bases and J by 5 bases, and 13 bases separated the two germline ends. In the study's own analysis: The assay estimated nucleated cells by amplifying reference gene primers. Method: immunoSEQ multiplex PCR; TCRdb's copy keeps in-frame clones and lacks some. D and trimming were read from the DNA, whereas the V and J calls and clone size are those reported in that table. The profile shows approximately 220,000 clones, roughly 84% of them singletons. Sequences were obtained from peripheral blood. The origin of this receptor is a man in his forties with acute or convalescent COVID-19. This chain joins TRBV15 and TRBJ2-5, with D maybe TRBD1 (6 bases). CDR3 loop: CATSREADRRETQYF. The CDR3 DNA reads as TGTGCCACCAGCAGAGAAGCCGACAGGCGGGAGACCCAGTACTTC.